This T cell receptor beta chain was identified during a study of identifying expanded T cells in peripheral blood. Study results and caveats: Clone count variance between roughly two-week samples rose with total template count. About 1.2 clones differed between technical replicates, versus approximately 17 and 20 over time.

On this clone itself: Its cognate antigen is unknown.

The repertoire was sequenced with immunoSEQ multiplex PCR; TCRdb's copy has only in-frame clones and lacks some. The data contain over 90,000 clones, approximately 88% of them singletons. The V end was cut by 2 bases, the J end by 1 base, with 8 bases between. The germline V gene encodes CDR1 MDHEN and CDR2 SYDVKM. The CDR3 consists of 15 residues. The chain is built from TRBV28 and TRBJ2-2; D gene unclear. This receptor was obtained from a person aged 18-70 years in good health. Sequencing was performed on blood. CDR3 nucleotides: TGTGCCAGCAGTTTAAACGGATTGAACACCGGGGAGCTGTTTTTT. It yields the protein CASSLNGLNTGELFF.